This paragraph reports one T cell receptor beta chain. The antigen is unknown. The data were obtained in a study of cytomegalovirus exposure and HLA in healthy donors. Broader study findings: Upon later analysis, HLA-associated TCR beta chains proved more clonally expanded than other, equally common chains.

The junction had 7 bases not matched to a gene; V was cut back by 7 bases and J by 5 bases. The CDR3 is 14 amino acids. Germline lookup yields CDR1 MNHEY and CDR2 SVGAGI. Vbeta (60) and Jbeta (13) primers were used in the PCR. Using immunoSEQ multiplex PCR, the repertoire was profiled, and TCRdb retains in-frame clones only, with some absent. The table includes around 140,000 clones, roughly four fifths detected once. V is TRBV6-5 and J is TRBJ2-7; 11 bases map to TRBD1. The sample consisted of PBMCs. This sequence was found in a woman aged 55-70 years in good health and CMV-seronegative. CDR3 nucleotide sequence: TGTGCCAGCACCAACGGGGGACAGGGGGACGAGCAGTACTTC. This gives the protein CASTNGGQGDEQYF.